Listed below are T cell receptor beta chains from one sample, sequenced in a study of blood T cell repertoires in COVID-19. Assay: immunoSEQ multiplex PCR; the TCRdb copy retains only in-frame clones and omits some. The sample includes 65,000 to 90,000 clones, 75% to 90% seen only once; the top ten take roughly 2.5%. Sequencing was performed on peripheral blood. The source of these receptors is a man older than 75 with active or convalescent COVID-19. The CDR3 runs from the conserved cysteine through the conserved F or W. Each record gives: CDR3 DNA, CDR3 protein, D gene, clone size, J gene, V gene. A D gene is named only where the DNA matches it firmly. Rows may omit the clone size; those that give it use once, few, many or a size class.

CDR3 DNA: TGTGCCAGCAGCCCACGACAGATAACGAACACCGGGGAGCTGTTTTTT
CDR3 protein: CASSPRQITNTGELFF
D gene: -
clone size: -
J gene: TRBJ2-2
V gene: TRBV7-6

CDR3 DNA: TGTGCCAGTAGTATTTGGGGGACAGGGCCGAACACTGAAGCTTTCTTT
CDR3 protein: CASSIWGTGPNTEAFF
D gene: TRBD1
clone size: -
J gene: TRBJ1-1
V gene: TRBV19

CDR3 DNA: TGTGCCAGTAGGGGGGACAGGGGCCCATATAATTCACCCCTCCACTTT
CDR3 protein: CASRGDRGPYNSPLHF
D gene: TRBD1
clone size: -
J gene: TRBJ1-6
V gene: TRBV19

CDR3 DNA: TGTGCTAGTGGTTTGGTCAGCGGGAGGCCAGATACGCAGTATTTT
CDR3 protein: CASGLVSGRPDTQYF
D gene: TRBD2
clone size: -
J gene: TRBJ2-3
V gene: TRBV12-5

CDR3 DNA: TGCGCCAGCAGCTTGGTGGGTAGAGGGAGCACTGAAGCTTTCTTT
CDR3 protein: CASSLVGRGSTEAFF
D gene: -
clone size: -
J gene: TRBJ1-1
V gene: TRBV5-1

CDR3 DNA: TGTGCCAGCAGTACACAGGGGCCTGCCGTTTCACCCCTCCACTTT
CDR3 protein: CASSTQGPAVSPLHF
D gene: TRBD1
clone size: -
J gene: TRBJ1-6
V gene: TRBV2

CDR3 DNA: TGTGCCAGCAGCCCGGGGGGACCGGGGTTGGAGACCCAGTACTTC
CDR3 protein: CASSPGGPGLETQYF
D gene: TRBD2
clone size: -
J gene: TRBJ2-5
V gene: TRBV9

CDR3 DNA: TGCGCCAGCAGTGCCGAGCGAGTAGGGGGCTTGGAGACCCAGTACTTC
CDR3 protein: CASSAERVGGLETQYF
D gene: TRBD1
clone size: -
J gene: TRBJ2-5
V gene: TRBV10-2

CDR3 DNA: TGTGCCAGTAGTAGAGTTCCGGGACTGGGGGTTTACGAGCAGTACTTC
CDR3 protein: CASSRVPGLGVYEQYF
D gene: -
clone size: -
J gene: TRBJ2-7
V gene: TRBV19

CDR3 DNA: TGTGCCAGCAGCTCCCGGACAGGGGACCATGAGCAGTTCTTC
CDR3 protein: CASSSRTGDHEQFF
D gene: TRBD1
clone size: -
J gene: TRBJ2-1
V gene: TRBV7-8

CDR3 DNA: TGTGCCAGCAGCTTAGGGCACGGCAGGAATCTCCACTTT
CDR3 protein: CASSLGHGRNLHF
D gene: -
clone size: -
J gene: TRBJ1-6
V gene: TRBV11-3

CDR3 DNA: TGCGCCAGCAGCTTGGAGTACACCCGGAGTGGCTACACCTTC
CDR3 protein: CASSLEYTRSGYTF
D gene: -
clone size: -
J gene: TRBJ1-2
V gene: TRBV5-1

CDR3 DNA: TGTGCCAGCAGAACGGGACAGGGCAGCTACAATGAGCAGTTCTTC
CDR3 protein: CASRTGQGSYNEQFF
D gene: TRBD1
clone size: -
J gene: TRBJ2-1
V gene: TRBV7-9

CDR3 DNA: TGTGCCAGCAGCTCCACAGGGGTGGGTGGCTACACCTTC
CDR3 protein: CASSSTGVGGYTF
D gene: TRBD1
clone size: -
J gene: TRBJ1-2
V gene: TRBV7-8

CDR3 DNA: TGTGCCAGCAGCTTAGTGAAGGGGGCGGGCCCCGATGAGCAGTTCTTC
CDR3 protein: CASSLVKGAGPDEQFF
D gene: TRBD1
clone size: -
J gene: TRBJ2-1
V gene: TRBV11-2

CDR3 DNA: TGTGCCAGTAGTATCGCGGGGAATGTTGGAAACACCATATATTTT
CDR3 protein: CASSIAGNVGNTIYF
D gene: -
clone size: -
J gene: TRBJ1-3
V gene: TRBV19

CDR3 DNA: TGTGCCAGCAGTTACGCAGCCAGGGTGAACTATGGCTACACCTTC
CDR3 protein: CASSYAARVNYGYTF
D gene: -
clone size: few
J gene: TRBJ1-2
V gene: TRBV6-2/TRBV6-3

CDR3 DNA: TGTGCCTGGAGTGCGGGGGACTCTGGAAACACCATATATTTT
CDR3 protein: CAWSAGDSGNTIYF
D gene: -
clone size: -
J gene: TRBJ1-3
V gene: TRBV30

CDR3 DNA: TGTGCCACCAGCATATTAGGGGTGGGAGGCTACACCTTC
CDR3 protein: CATSILGVGGYTF
D gene: -
clone size: -
J gene: TRBJ1-2
V gene: TRBV15